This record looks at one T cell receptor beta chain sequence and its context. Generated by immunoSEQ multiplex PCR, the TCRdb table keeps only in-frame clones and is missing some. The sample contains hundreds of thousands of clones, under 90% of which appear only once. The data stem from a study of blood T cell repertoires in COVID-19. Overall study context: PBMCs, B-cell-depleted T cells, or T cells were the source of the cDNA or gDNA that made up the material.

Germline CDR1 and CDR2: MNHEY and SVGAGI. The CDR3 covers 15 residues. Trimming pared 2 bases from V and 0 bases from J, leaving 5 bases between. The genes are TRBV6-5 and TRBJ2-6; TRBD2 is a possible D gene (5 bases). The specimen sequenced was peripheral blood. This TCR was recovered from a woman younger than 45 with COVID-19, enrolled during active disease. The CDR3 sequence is CASSYRGSGANVLTF. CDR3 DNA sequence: TGTGCCAGCAGTTACCGGGGCTCTGGGGCCAACGTCCTGACTTTC.